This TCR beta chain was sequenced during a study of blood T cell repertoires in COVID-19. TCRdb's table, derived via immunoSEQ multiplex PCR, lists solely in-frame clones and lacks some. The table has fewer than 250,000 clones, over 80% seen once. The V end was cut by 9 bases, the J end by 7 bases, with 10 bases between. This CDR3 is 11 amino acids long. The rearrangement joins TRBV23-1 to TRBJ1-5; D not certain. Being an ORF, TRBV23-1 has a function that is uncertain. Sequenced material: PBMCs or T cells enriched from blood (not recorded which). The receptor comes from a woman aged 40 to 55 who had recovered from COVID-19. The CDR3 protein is CARIGFQPQHF. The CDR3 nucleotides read TGCGCCAGAATCGGGTTCCAGCCCCAGCATTTT.